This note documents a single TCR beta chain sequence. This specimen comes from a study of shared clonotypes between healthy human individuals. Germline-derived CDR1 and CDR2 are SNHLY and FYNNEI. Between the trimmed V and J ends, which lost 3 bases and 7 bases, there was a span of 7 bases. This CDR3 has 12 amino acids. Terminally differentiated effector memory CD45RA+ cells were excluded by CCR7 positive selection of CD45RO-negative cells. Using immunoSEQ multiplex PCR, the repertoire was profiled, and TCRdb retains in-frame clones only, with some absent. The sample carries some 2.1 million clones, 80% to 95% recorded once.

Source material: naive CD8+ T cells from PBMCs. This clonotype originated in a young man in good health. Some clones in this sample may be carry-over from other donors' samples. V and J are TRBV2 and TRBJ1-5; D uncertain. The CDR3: CASSDLEQPQHF. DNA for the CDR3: TGTGCCAGCAGTGACCTAGAGCAGCCCCAGCATTTT.